One sample yielded the 29 T cell receptor beta chains listed below, sequenced in a study of Graves' ophthalmopathy and Graves' hyperthyroidism. As the template, RNA transcripts were used to amplify TCR beta CDR3 regions. An opening RT-PCR round employed HTBI primers and preceded a second-round multiplex PCR. TCRdb re-called the multiplex PCR reads with MiXCR, one entry per CDR3 protein. The data show roughly 500,000 distinct CDR3 sequences, around 14% seen once. The sample comprised blood. Receptors originate from a woman aged 25 to 39 with Graves' ophthalmopathy.

Many counts were recorded for this clonotype. V is TRBV20-1 and J is TRBJ1-6; 8 positions match TRBD1. J was trimmed by 8 bases and V by 3 bases; bases with no gene match: 9. Germline CDR1 is DFQATT and CDR2 is SNEGSKA (reference sequence). The CDR3 has 15 residues. The CDR3 DNA reads TGCAGTGCTAGCCCTACGGGACAGGAGCATTCACCCCTCCACTTT. Protein: CSASPTGQEHSPLHF.

On this clonotype: This CDR3 is missing its conserved last phenylalanine or tryptophan, likely due to a read error. The CDR3 loop is CASIKSAEAFS. CDR3 in DNA: TGTGCTAGCATCAAGAGCGCTGAAGCTTTCTCT. The chain joins TRBV6-1 to TRBJ1-1; D gene uncertain. The germline gives CDR1 MNHNS, CDR2 SASEGT. This CDR3 region has 11 residues.

The sample holds many counts of this clonotype. The chain employs TRBV6-5 and TRBJ2-7, with D possibly being TRBD1 or TRBD2 (5 bases each). This CDR3 region has 13 residues. Trimming removed 5 bases from V and 4 bases from J, with 12 bases in between. Germline V gene lookup returns CDR1 MNHEY and CDR2 SVGAGI. CDR3 DNA: TGTGCCAGCAGTCGGGACGGGTTTTACGAGCAGTACTTC. Translated, it gives CASSRDGFYEQYF.

The rearrangement links TRBV6-9 to TRBJ1-6; TRBD1 might be the D (6 bases). This CDR3 contains 11 residues. V was cut by 4 bases and J by 19 bases, with 14 bases left in between. Germline V lookup: CDR1 MNHGY, CDR2 SVAAGI. The CDR3 spells CASSWGAGYHF. The DNA of the CDR3 is TGTGCCAGCAGTTGGGGGGCAGGGTATCACTTT.

This clonotype was recorded many times. The rearrangement uses TRBV7-2 and TRBJ2-2, with D unresolved. V lost 1 base, J lost 3 bases, and 6 bases lay in between. From germline, CDR1 is SGHTA and CDR2 FQGNSA. The CDR3 is 14 amino acids. CDR3: CASSLGLDTGELFF. CDR3 DNA sequence: TGTGCCAGCAGCTTAGGTCTAGACACCGGGGAGCTGTTTTTT.

This clonotype was detected a few times. The chain employs TRBV6-1 and TRBJ2-7; no firm D call. This CDR3 region has 14 residues. Trimming stripped 2 bases from V and 4 bases from J, with 12 bases between. CDR1 is MNHNS, CDR2 SASEGT, per germline. The CDR3 coding sequence is TGTGCCAGCAGTGAATACGGTCTCCCTTACGAGCAGTACTTC. Residues: CASSEYGLPYEQYF.

In this sample, this clonotype turned up many times. The chain joins TRBV29-1 to TRBJ2-5; possible D gene TRBD2, 5 bases. The CDR3 length is 12 residues. V lost 7 bases and J 5 bases, leaving 14 bases between the germline ends. Germline CDR1 SQVTM, CDR2 ANQGSEA. The CDR3 DNA reads as TGCAGCGCTTGGATGACGGGGGAGACCCAGTACTTC. It is translated as CSAWMTGETQYF.

This clonotype was seen many times. This chain connects TRBV30 to TRBJ1-1, with D unclear. This CDR3 contains 13 residues. V lost 5 bases and J lost 1, with 11 bases in between. The germline CDR1 and CDR2 sequences are GTSNPN and SVGIG (reference sequence). CDR3 amino acids: CAWGQDTNTEAFF. The CDR3 region has the DNA TGTGCCTGGGGCCAGGATACGAACACTGAAGCTTTCTTT.

This clonotype was observed many times. V is TRBV6-1 and J is TRBJ1-2; perhaps TRBD1 as D (5 bases). The V end lost 4 bases, the J end lost 6 bases, and 12 bases lay between the germline ends. Germline V gene data show CDR1 as MNHNS and CDR2 as SASEGT. The CDR3 has 13 residues. DNA of the CDR3: TGTGCCAGCAGTGCGTCAGGGTTGGATGGCTACACCTTC. It specifies CASSASGLDGYTF.

This clonotype was observed at least ten times. The chain combines TRBV28 with TRBJ2-7, with 9 bases fitting TRBD2. The germline gives CDR1 MDHEN, CDR2 SYDVKM. The V gene end was trimmed by 5 bases and the J gene end by 4 bases; junction bases not matched to a gene: 3. The CDR3 length is 13 residues. In DNA form, the CDR3 reads TGTGCCAGCAGTGGGACTAGCCCTTACGAGCAGTACTTC. Its protein product is CASSGTSPYEQYF.

This clonotype was recorded many times. V and J are TRBV6-2 or TRBV6-3 and TRBJ2-5, with 7 nucleotides matching TRBD1. After removal of 4 bases from V and 2 bases from J, the junction contained 7 bases not matched to a gene. The CDR3 covers 15 residues. Germline values: CDR1 MNHEY, CDR2 SVGEGT. The CDR3 DNA sequence: TGTGCCAGCAGTTTCACTGACAGGGAACAAGAGACCCAGTACTTC. Encoded protein: CASSFTDREQETQYF.

The CDR3 protein is CASTIVLGGDGTEAFF. DNA of the CDR3: TGTGCCAGCACCATCGTCTTGGGGGGCGATGGCACTGAAGCTTTCTTT. The chain recombines TRBV11-1 with TRBJ1-1; a weak D match, TRBD1 (6 bases). Per germline, CDR1 SGHAT and CDR2 FQDESV (reference sequence). V dropped 7 bases and J dropped 4 bases, with 22 bases sitting between them. The CDR3 length is 16 residues.

This clonotype was recorded a few times. The chain carries TRBV3-1 and TRBJ1-1; D gene uncertain. The V end lost 1 base, the J end lost 7 bases, and 7 bases lay between the germline ends. CDR3 size: 12 residues. Germline V gene lookup returns CDR1 LGHDT and CDR2 YNNKEL (reference sequence). The CDR3 reads CASSQGKSEAFF. The CDR3 region has the DNA TGTGCCAGCAGCCAAGGGAAGAGTGAAGCTTTCTTT.

This clonotype was picked up many times. The chain combines TRBV6-5 with TRBJ1-2, with D perhaps TRBD1 (5 bases). Deletions cut 5 bases from V and 7 bases from J, with 17 bases between. The CDR3 consists of 14 residues. Per the germline V gene, CDR1 is MNHEY and CDR2 is SVGAGI. The CDR3 is CASSRETVVPGYTF. The DNA for the CDR3 is TGTGCCAGCAGTAGAGAGACAGTTGTTCCTGGCTACACCTTC.

This clonotype was seen many times. The chain combines TRBV2 with TRBJ1-1, with D possibly being TRBD1 (5 bases). The V and J ends lost 6 bases and 11 bases respectively, with 13 bases between them. Germline V gene sequence: CDR1 SNHLY, CDR2 FYNNEI. The CDR3 sequence is 11 residues long. As DNA, the CDR3 is TGTGCCAGCAGCCCGGACAAGAAGGCTTTCTTT. This gives the protein CASSPDKKAFF.

The gene calls are TRBV11-2 and TRBJ2-7; 10 nucleotides align to TRBD2. This CDR3 region has 15 residues. The germline CDR1 and CDR2 sequences are SGHAT and FQNNGV. V trimming: 1 base; J trimming: 7 bases; junction bases outside the gene matches: 7. CDR3 loop: CASSLGSGTSEEQYF. The CDR3 region has the DNA TGTGCCAGCAGCTTAGGCTCCGGGACTAGCGAAGAGCAGTACTTC.

Ten or more counts support this clonotype. This sequence joins TRBV28 and TRBJ1-2; 7 bases line up with TRBD1. The V segment lost 4 bases and the J segment 0 bases; nucleotides outside the gene matches: 5. The CDR3 spans 15 residues. The germline V gene encodes CDR1 MDHEN and CDR2 SYDVKM. DNA for the CDR3: TGTGCCAGCAGTTCGAACAGGGGACCTAACTATGGCTACACCTTC. Its protein is CASSSNRGPNYGYTF.

In this sample, this clonotype turned up many times. The CDR3 protein is CASSRQRSSYNSPLHF. CDR3 coding DNA: TGTGCCAGCAGCCGACAGCGAAGCTCCTATAATTCACCCCTCCACTTT. The chain uses TRBV6-2 or TRBV6-3 and TRBJ1-6; D may be TRBD1 (5 bases). CDR3 length: 16 amino acids. V was shortened by 6 bases and J by 0 bases, with 12 bases between the two germline ends. The germline CDR1 and CDR2 sequences are MNHEY and SVGEGT.

This clonotype was found many times. The chain recombines TRBV3-1 with TRBJ2-5, with D perhaps assigned TRBD1 or TRBD2 (5 bases each). V dropped 1 base and J dropped 4 bases, with 13 bases sitting between them. The CDR3 is 15 residues long. Germline values: CDR1 LGHDT, CDR2 YNNKEL (reference sequence). The CDR3 nucleotides read TGTGCCAGCAGCCAAGGAGGGGCTACCCGAGAGACCCAGTACTTC. This codes for CASSQGGATRETQYF.

This clonotype was counted ten times or more. The CDR3 coding sequence is TGTGCCAGCAGTGATTTGGGTCCCCCTCAGCCCCAGCATTTT. Translating gives CASSDLGPPQPQHF. The chain joins TRBV6-1 to TRBJ1-5; D is uncertain. Germline-derived CDR1 and CDR2 are MNHNS and SASEGT. V lost 3 bases to trimming and J lost 6 bases, with 12 bases between them. This CDR3 has 14 residues.

In this sample, this clonotype turned up many times. The V gene is TRBV20-1, the J gene TRBJ2-5, with 8 bases lining up with TRBD2. V trimming: 4 bases; J trimming: 2 bases; junction bases outside the gene matches: 6. Germline CDR1 reads DFQATT; CDR2 reads SNEGSKA (reference sequence). This CDR3 is 14 amino acids long. The CDR3 sequence is CSATVTSEQETQYF. The DNA of the CDR3 is TGCAGTGCTACAGTGACTAGCGAACAAGAGACCCAGTACTTC.

The genes are TRBV6-1 and TRBJ1-1; no clear D. Germline V gene lookup returns CDR1 MNHNS and CDR2 SASEGT. V was cut by 6 bases and J by 2 bases, with 10 bases left in between. This CDR3 is built from 13 residues. The CDR3 DNA reads as TGTGCCAGCAGAACGACAAGTAACACTGAAGCTTTCTTT. It yields the protein CASRTTSNTEAFF.

In its sample, this clonotype was seen many times. The rearrangement uses TRBV20-1 and TRBJ2-5; unclear D gene. Trimming cost V 3 bases and J 8 bases, with 13 bases left between them. This CDR3 region has 12 residues. Per the germline V gene, CDR1 is DFQATT and CDR2 is SNEGSKA (reference sequence). The CDR3 protein is CSASASFHTQYF. In DNA, the CDR3 is TGCAGTGCTAGTGCTAGTTTCCATACCCAGTACTTC.

The J gene is TRBJ2-7, the V gene TRBV28; D might be TRBD1 or TRBD2, each matching 5 bases. Trimming removed 6 bases from V and 3 bases from J, with 15 bases in between. There are 14 residues in the CDR3. CDR1 and CDR2 (germline): MDHEN, SYDVKM. CDR3 DNA sequence: TGTGCCAGCAGGATCCGGGACGGTAACTACGAGCAGTACTTC. Translation: CASRIRDGNYEQYF.

This clonotype came up many times. The chain uses TRBV20-1 and TRBJ2-7; D not certain. Germline-derived CDR1 and CDR2 are DFQATT and SNEGSKA (reference sequence). This CDR3 has 13 amino acids. Trimming removed 6 bases at V and 1 base at J, with 13 bases between. CDR3 coding DNA: TGCAGTGCCGGTGACACGCTGTCCTACGAGCAGTACTTC. It yields the protein CSAGDTLSYEQYF.

This clonotype was detected many times. The chain couples TRBV28 to TRBJ2-7; D may be TRBD1 (6 bases). The CDR3 runs 15 residues. In germline, CDR1 is MDHEN, CDR2 SYDVKM. Between the trimmed V and J ends, which lost 4 bases and 2 bases, there was a span of 15 bases. The CDR3 DNA sequence: TGTGCCAGCAGTTCAGGGGCCACAGGTCCCTACGAGCAGTACTTC. It yields the protein CASSSGATGPYEQYF.

This clonotype was detected many times. CDR3 DNA sequence: TGTGCCACCAGCAGCAGGGCGGGGGAGACCCAGTACTTC. Its protein product is CATSSRAGETQYF. J is TRBJ2-5 and V is TRBV15; possible D gene TRBD2, 6 bases. The CDR3 loop spans 13 amino acids. V lost 3 bases, J lost 5 bases, and 10 bases lay in between. Germline V gives CDR1 LNHNV, CDR2 YYDKDF (reference sequence).

This clonotype occurred a few times. The gene calls are TRBV24-1 and TRBJ2-4; 15 bases are shared with TRBD2. CDR3 length: 22 amino acids. The junction had 14 bases not matched to a gene; V was cut back by 2 bases and J by 1 base. CDR1 KGHDR and CDR2 SFDVKD come from the germline V gene. CDR3 nucleotides: TGTGCCACCAGTGATTGCCCCCTGGGACTAGCGGGAGGAGAGGGGGCCAAAAACATTCAGTACTTC. Amino acid sequence: CATSDCPLGLAGGEGAKNIQYF.

This clonotype was observed many times. The rearrangement links TRBV12-3 or TRBV12-4 to TRBJ2-2; 7 positions match TRBD1. Trimming removed 5 bases from V and 6 bases from J; junction bases left unmatched: 12. The length of the CDR3 is 16 residues. The CDR3 spells CASSLQGKRGSGELFF. CDR3 sequence (DNA): TGTGCCAGCAGTCTACAGGGGAAACGAGGGTCCGGGGAGCTGTTTTTT.